This T cell receptor beta chain was observed in a study of siplizumab effects on memory and regulatory T cells. This clone was seen a single time. Its antigen is undetermined. Overall study results and limits: Proliferating Tregs from siplizumab cultures lacked functional confirmation of suppression.

Method: immunoSEQ multiplex PCR; TCRdb's copy keeps in-frame clones and lacks some. The data contain about 110,000 clones, roughly 92% of them singletons. The TCR originated in a human donor in good health. Specimen: CD4+ T cells sorted from blood.

This CDR3 is CASSPRDRGRGGYTF. The CDR3 DNA sequence: TGTGCCAGCAGCCCCCGGGACAGGGGGCGAGGTGGCTACACCTTC. V is TRBV11-2 and J is TRBJ1-2; 12 bases line up with TRBD1. Germline V gene lookup returns CDR1 SGHAT and CDR2 FQNNGV. After removal of 5 bases from V and 7 bases from J, the junction contained 8 bases not matched to a gene. The CDR3 runs to 15 residues. The complete variable domain, with remaining parts taken from reference TRBV11-2 and TRBJ1-2, reads EAGVAQSPRYKIIEKRQSVAFWCNPISGHATLYWYQQILGQGPKLLIQFQNNGVVDDSQLPKDRFSAERLKGVDSTLKIQPAKLEDSAVYLCASSPRDRGRGGYTFGSGTRLTVV.